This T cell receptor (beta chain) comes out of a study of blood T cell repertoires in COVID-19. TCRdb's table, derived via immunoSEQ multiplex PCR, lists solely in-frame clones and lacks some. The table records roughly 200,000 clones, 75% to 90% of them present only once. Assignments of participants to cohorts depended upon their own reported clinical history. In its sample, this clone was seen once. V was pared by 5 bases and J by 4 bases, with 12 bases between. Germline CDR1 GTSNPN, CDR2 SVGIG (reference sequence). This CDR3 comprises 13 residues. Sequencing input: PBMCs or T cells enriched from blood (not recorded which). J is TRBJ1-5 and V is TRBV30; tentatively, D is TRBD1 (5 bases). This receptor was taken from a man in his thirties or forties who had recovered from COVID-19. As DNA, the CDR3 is TGTGCCTGGGGGTGGGGGGAAAATCAGCCCCAGCATTTT. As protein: CAWGWGENQPQHF.